Below, 26 T cell receptor beta chains from the same sample are listed, as sequenced in a study of T cell clones after liver transplantation. Some clones are missing from TCRdb's copy, which holds only in-frame ones; the method was immunoSEQ multiplex PCR. The table has around 100,000 clones, about 86% seen once. The sequenced sample was CD4+ T cells from blood, obtained approximately 43 months after liver transplant. These receptors originate from a human patient who received a liver transplant. The graft donor may account for some of the T cells.

V is TRBV9 and J is TRBJ1-3; 9 nucleotides match TRBD1. V dropped 3 bases and J dropped 2; count of bases not matched to a gene: 6. The CDR3 has 16 residues. Germline CDR1 reads SGDLS; CDR2 reads YYNGEE. This CDR3 is CASSGPGTGTGNTIYF. CDR3 coding DNA: TGTGCCAGCAGCGGACCAGGGACAGGGACTGGAAACACCATATATTTT.

V and J are TRBV18 and TRBJ2-7, with TRBD1 matching 7 bases. The CDR3 extends over 16 amino acids. With V trimmed by 1 base and J by 1 base, 7 bases remained unmatched. Looked up from germline, CDR1 is KGHSH and CDR2 is LQKENI. The chain's CDR3 is CASSPQGAFGSYEQYF. The CDR3 DNA reads as TGTGCCAGCTCACCACAGGGGGCTTTTGGGTCCTACGAGCAGTACTTC. The whole variable domain, filled in from reference TRBV18 and TRBJ2-7, reads NAGVMQNPRHLVRRRGQEARLRCSPMKGHSHVYWYRQLPEEGLKFMVYLQKENIIDESGMPKERFSAEFPKEGPSILRIQQVVRGDSAAYFCASSPQGAFGSYEQYFGPGTRLTVT.

To note about this clone: This same CDR3 is encoded by further DNA sequences in the sample. The chain is built from TRBV9 and TRBJ2-7, with D perhaps being TRBD1 or TRBD2 (5 bases each). Germline CDR1 reads SGDLS; CDR2 reads YYNGEE. This CDR3 is built from 14 residues. Trimming took off 0 bases at V and 0 bases at J, with 7 bases between the two ends. CDR3 amino acids: CASSVGGSSYEQYF. The CDR3 DNA follows: TGTGCCAGCAGCGTAGGGGGGAGCTCCTACGAGCAGTACTTC.

This chain uses TRBV27 with TRBJ1-1, with D perhaps TRBD1 (6 bases). The CDR3 loop spans 15 amino acids. Germline V gene data show CDR1 as MNHEY and CDR2 as SMNVEV (reference sequence). V was cut by 4 bases and J by 1 base, with 13 bases left in between. CDR3 nucleotides: TGTGCCAGCAGTTCGCCGGGACACCGGAACACTGAAGCTTTCTTT. Its translation is CASSSPGHRNTEAFF.

The rearrangement links TRBV11-3 to TRBJ2-5; 9 bases map to TRBD1. Unmatched junction bases numbered 16, after V lost 2 bases and J lost 0 bases. The CDR3 loop spans 20 amino acids. The germline gives CDR1 SGHNT, CDR2 YENEEA. The CDR3 DNA is TGTGCCAGCAGCTTAATTCCTTATTGCCGGACAGGGGATTACCAAGAGACCCAGTACTTC. Amino acid sequence: CASSLIPYCRTGDYQETQYF.

Only one count was recorded for this clone. This chain links TRBV27 with TRBJ1-5; D might be TRBD1 (6 bases). CDR1 is MNHEY and CDR2 is SMNVEV in the germline V gene (reference sequence). The CDR3 runs to 13 residues. Trimming removed 4 bases at V and 9 bases at J, with 13 bases between. CDR3 region: CASSWGARWPQHF. The CDR3 nucleotides read TGTGCCAGCAGTTGGGGGGCCCGCTGGCCCCAGCATTTT.

This CDR3 reads CAISESTGLRTGRNEQYF. The CDR3 coding sequence is TGTGCCATCAGTGAGTCCACGGGGTTGAGGACAGGGAGAAACGAGCAGTACTTC. The chain joins TRBV10-3 to TRBJ2-7; 8 bases fit TRBD1. Germline loops: CDR1 ENHRY, CDR2 SYGVKD. The CDR3 extends over 18 amino acids. The V and J ends lost 0 bases and 5 bases, in that order; junction bases with no gene match: 15.

This chain uses TRBV20-1 with TRBJ2-1; D gene uncertain. Germline V gene lookup returns CDR1 DFQATT and CDR2 SNEGSKA (reference sequence). V shed 5 bases and J shed 7 bases, with 9 bases lying between them. This CDR3 contains 11 residues. The CDR3: CSAASRNEQFF. The DNA of the CDR3 is TGCAGTGCTGCCTCTAGAAATGAGCAGTTCTTC.

This chain connects TRBV9 to TRBJ2-5, with 8 bases lining up with TRBD1. The length of the CDR3 is 13 residues. CDR1 and CDR2 from the germline V gene are SGDLS and YYNGEE. V gave up 6 bases and J gave up 5 bases; unmatched junction bases: 6. CDR3 amino acids: CASNDRGEETQYF. The CDR3 region has the DNA TGTGCCAGCAACGACAGGGGCGAGGAGACCCAGTACTTC.

CDR3 sequence: CASSPQRGGLTDTQYF. CDR3 coding DNA: TGTGCCAGCTCACCCCAGCGGGGGGGCCTGACAGATACGCAGTATTTT. This chain connects TRBV18 to TRBJ2-3, with 10 bases lining up with TRBD2. In germline, CDR1 is KGHSH, CDR2 LQKENI. This CDR3 comprises 16 residues. The junction had 6 bases not matched to a gene; V was cut back by 3 bases and J by 3 bases.

The CDR3 DNA follows: TGTGCCAGCAGCTTAGGAACAGGGGGCAAGCAGTACGAGCAGTACTTC. It yields the protein CASSLGTGGKQYEQYF. The rearrangement uses TRBV7-9 and TRBJ2-7, with TRBD1 matching over 9 bases. The ends lost 1 base at V and 4 bases at J; junction bases unmatched: 8. Per the germline V gene, CDR1 is SEHNR and CDR2 is FQNEAQ (reference sequence). CDR3 length: 16 amino acids.

This sequence joins TRBV4-1 and TRBJ2-4, with D tentatively TRBD1 (5 bases). The V end was cut by 1 base, the J end by 0 bases, with 13 bases between. Germline V gene sequence: CDR1 MGHRA, CDR2 YSYEKL. The CDR3 has 17 amino acids. The CDR3 region has the DNA TGCGCCAGCAGCCAAGGGGGCCAGGCTGTAGCCAAAAACATTCAGTACTTC. This codes for CASSQGGQAVAKNIQYF.

The CDR3: CATGPRTGGTNTEAFF. The CDR3 DNA sequence: TGTGCCACAGGACCGAGGACAGGGGGGACTAACACTGAAGCTTTCTTT. The rearrangement links TRBV28 to TRBJ1-1, with 10 nucleotides matching TRBD1. Germline V gene lookup returns CDR1 MDHEN and CDR2 SYDVKM. This CDR3 is 16 amino acids long. Trimming removed 10 bases from V and 2 bases from J; junction bases left unmatched: 13.

This chain uses TRBV5-8 with TRBJ1-1; possible D gene TRBD1, 5 bases. CDR1 is SGHTS and CDR2 is YDEGEE in the germline V gene. CDR3 length equals 15 residues. V was trimmed by 1 base and J by 0 bases, leaving 10 bases between them. The DNA of the CDR3 is TGTGCCAGCAGCTTGATACGGGGCCTGAACACTGAAGCTTTCTTT. Translating gives CASSLIRGLNTEAFF.

The chain couples TRBV5-8 to TRBJ1-2, with D unresolved. Trimming shortened V by 1 base and J by 8 bases, and 6 bases separated the two germline ends. Germline V gene lookup returns CDR1 SGHTS and CDR2 YDEGEE. The CDR3 is 11 residues long. The DNA of the CDR3 is TGTGCCAGCAGCTTGACAATCGGCTACACCTTC. As protein: CASSLTIGYTF.

Worth noting for this clone: Other nucleotide sequences from this sample produce the same CDR3. The V call is TRBV7-2, the J call TRBJ1-5, with D hard to call. V lost 1 base, J lost 7 bases, and 8 bases lay in between. The CDR3 length is 13 residues. Germline lookup yields CDR1 SGHTA and CDR2 FQGNSA. CDR3 sequence: CASSLGARQPQHF. In nucleotides, the CDR3 is TGTGCCAGCAGCTTAGGGGCTCGGCAGCCCCAGCATTTT.

This clone turned up a few times. This chain joins TRBV19 and TRBJ1-1; TRBD1 matches at 8 bases. The junction had 7 bases not matched to a gene; V was cut back by 6 bases and J by 4 bases. The CDR3 spans 14 residues. Germline V lookup: CDR1 LNHDA, CDR2 SQIVND (reference sequence). The CDR3 sequence is CASRLDRGSTEAFF. CDR3 nucleotides: TGTGCCAGTAGACTCGACAGGGGAAGCACTGAAGCTTTCTTT.

The chain employs TRBV2 and TRBJ2-3, with 7 bases lining up with TRBD1. This CDR3 comprises 14 residues. Trimming removed 4 bases from V and 3 bases from J; junction bases left unmatched: 4. CDR1 and CDR2 (germline): SNHLY, FYNNEI. Here the CDR3 DNA reads TGTGCCAGCAGTGGACAGGGCAGGACAGATACGCAGTATTTT. This gives the protein CASSGQGRTDTQYF.

This clone appeared a single time. This rearrangement joins TRBV5-6 to TRBJ1-5; no clear D. V was shortened by 1 base and J by 7 bases, with 15 bases between the two germline ends. The CDR3 spans 15 residues. Germline values: CDR1 SGHDT, CDR2 YYEEEE. CDR3 bases: TGTGCCAGCAGCTTGCGGGGAAGCGGCGGCCAGCCCCAGCATTTT. Translated: CASSLRGSGGQPQHF.

The V gene is TRBV27, the J gene TRBJ2-4, with 15 bases aligning to TRBD2. The CDR3 extends over 15 amino acids. J lost 6 bases, V lost 4 bases, and 1 base had no gene match. The germline V gene encodes CDR1 MNHEY and CDR2 SMNVEV (reference sequence). The CDR3 reads CASSSGLAGGNIQYF. CDR3 coding DNA: TGTGCCAGCAGTTCGGGACTAGCGGGAGGAAACATTCAGTACTTC.

This clone was counted between two and nine times. In the same sample, other DNA sequences code for this CDR3. The rearrangement uses TRBV7-9 and TRBJ1-1; tentative D call: TRBD1 (5 bases). Trimming left V 1 base short and J 1 base short, with 13 bases between. Germline lookup yields CDR1 SEHNR and CDR2 FQNEAQ (reference sequence). There are 16 residues in the CDR3. The CDR3 DNA reads as TGTGCCAGCAGCTTAGTATGGGGCGCGAGGAACACTGAAGCTTTCTTT. As protein: CASSLVWGARNTEAFF. Using reference TRBV7-9 and TRBJ1-1 for the parts outside the CDR3, the full variable domain is DTGVSQNPRHKITKRGQNVTFRCDPISEHNRLYWYRQTLGQGPEFLTYFQNEAQLEKSRLLSDRFSAERPKGSFSTLEIQRTEQGDSAMYLCASSLVWGARNTEAFFGQGTRLTVV.

The CDR3 DNA reads TGTGCCAGCAGGGGGGACATCTCTGGAAACACCATATATTTT. Its protein is CASRGDISGNTIYF. The V and J genes are TRBV2 and TRBJ1-3; D may be TRBD1 (6 bases). This CDR3 comprises 14 residues. CDR1 and CDR2 (germline): SNHLY, FYNNEI. Trimming shortened V by 6 bases and J by 0 bases, and 9 bases separated the two germline ends.

The chain has TRBV29-1 and TRBJ2-7, with TRBD1 as a possible D gene (6 bases). Trimming removed 7 bases at V and 4 bases at J, with 11 bases between. The CDR3 is made up of 11 amino acids. Germline V gene data show CDR1 as SQVTM and CDR2 as ANQGSEA. CDR3 bases: TGCAGCGCCAGGGGCGGATACGAGCAGTACTTC. Translating it yields CSARGGYEQYF.

The V call is TRBV7-3, the J call TRBJ1-4; 10 bases align to TRBD1. The CDR3 is made up of 16 amino acids. V was pared by 3 bases and J by 8 bases, with 9 bases of the junction left unmatched. The germline gives CDR1 SGHTA, CDR2 FQGTGA. The CDR3 DNA follows: TGTGCCAGCAGCTTGAGGGGGACAGGGGCGAACGAAAAACTGTTTTTT. It yields the protein CASSLRGTGANEKLFF.

This clone occurred once. J is TRBJ1-2 and V is TRBV7-2, with D possibly matching TRBD1 (5 bases). The V gene's germline CDR1 is SGHTA and CDR2 FQGNSA. The CDR3 is 13 amino acids. Trimming removed 2 bases from V and 5 bases from J, with 9 bases in between. The DNA for the CDR3 is TGTGCCAGCAGCTTACAGGGACTATATGGCTACACCTTC. Its protein product is CASSLQGLYGYTF.

A single count supports this clone. The genes are TRBV19 and TRBJ1-1, with a weak D call TRBD1 (5 bases). Looked up from germline, CDR1 is LNHDA and CDR2 is SQIVND (reference sequence). CDR3 size: 14 residues. The V end lost 1 base, the J end lost 1 base, and 7 bases lay between the germline ends. CDR3: CASSIGDRNTEAFF. The CDR3 region has the DNA TGTGCCAGTAGTATAGGGGACCGGAACACTGAAGCTTTCTTT.